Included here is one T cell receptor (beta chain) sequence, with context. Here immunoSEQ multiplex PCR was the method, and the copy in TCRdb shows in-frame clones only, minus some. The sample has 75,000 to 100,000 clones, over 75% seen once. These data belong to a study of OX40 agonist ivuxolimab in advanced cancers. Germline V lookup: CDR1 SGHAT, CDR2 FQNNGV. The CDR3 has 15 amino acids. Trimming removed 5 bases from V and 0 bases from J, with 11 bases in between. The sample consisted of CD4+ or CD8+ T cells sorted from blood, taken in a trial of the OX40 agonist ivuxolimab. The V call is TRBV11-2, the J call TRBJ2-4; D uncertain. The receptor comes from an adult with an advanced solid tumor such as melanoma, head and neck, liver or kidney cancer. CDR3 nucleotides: TGTGCCAGCAGCCGACTCGAGCTAGCCAAAAACATTCAGTACTTC. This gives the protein CASSRLELAKNIQYF.